This T cell receptor (beta chain) was identified during a study of blood T cell repertoires in COVID-19. Study summary: Acute and convalescent COVID-19 specimens originated in the United States, Italy and Spain. T cells, B-cell-depleted T cells, or PBMCs provided the cDNA or gDNA that served as material.

Original processing notes: Researchers report that nucleated cell counts were estimated from reference gene primer amplification. Generated by immunoSEQ multiplex PCR, the TCRdb table keeps only in-frame clones and is missing some. The V and J calls and clone size were taken over from that table, and D and trimming were inferred from the DNA. Among over 90,000 clones listed, roughly 86% were seen once. CDR1 is SGHRS and CDR2 is YFSETQ in the germline V gene. This CDR3 has 15 amino acids. Germline trimming cut 7 bases from V and 5 bases from J; bases unmatched to any gene: 14. Sequencing used peripheral blood. This chain connects TRBV5-1 to TRBJ1-1; 7 positions match TRBD1. This clonotype was obtained from a man in his forties with active or convalescent COVID-19. The CDR3 reads CASLPEGARNTEAFF. In DNA form, the CDR3 reads TGCGCCAGCTTACCGGAGGGGGCGCGTAATACTGAAGCTTTCTTT.